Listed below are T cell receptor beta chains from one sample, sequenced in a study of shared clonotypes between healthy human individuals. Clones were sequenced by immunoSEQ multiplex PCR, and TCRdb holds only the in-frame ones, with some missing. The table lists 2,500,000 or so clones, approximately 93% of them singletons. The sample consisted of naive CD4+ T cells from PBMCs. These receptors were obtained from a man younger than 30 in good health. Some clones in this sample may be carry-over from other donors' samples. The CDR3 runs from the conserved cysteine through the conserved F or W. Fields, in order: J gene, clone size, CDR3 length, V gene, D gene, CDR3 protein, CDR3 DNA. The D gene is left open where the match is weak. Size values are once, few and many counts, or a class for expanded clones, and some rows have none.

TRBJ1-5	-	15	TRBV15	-	CATSRDRVGAQPQHF	TGTGCCACCAGCAGAGATCGGGTGGGGGCCCAGCCCCAGCATTTT
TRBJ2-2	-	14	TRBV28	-	CATPGLKNTGELFF	TGTGCCACCCCCGGACTGAAGAACACCGGGGAGCTGTTTTTT
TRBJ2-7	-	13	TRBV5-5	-	CASRPGFSYEQYF	TGTGCCAGCAGGCCCGGATTTTCCTACGAGCAGTACTTC
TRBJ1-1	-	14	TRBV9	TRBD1	CASSPDRGDTEAFF	TGTGCCAGCAGCCCAGACAGGGGCGACACTGAAGCTTTCTTT
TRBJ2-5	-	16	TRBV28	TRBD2	CASKRLAGNSQETQYF	TGTGCCAGCAAGAGACTAGCGGGAAACTCCCAAGAGACCCAGTACTTC
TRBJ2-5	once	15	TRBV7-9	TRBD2	CASSQTSGRVETQYF	TGTGCCAGCAGCCAAACTAGCGGGAGAGTGGAGACCCAGTACTTC
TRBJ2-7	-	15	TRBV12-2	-	CASRLGFGGTYEQYF	TGTGCAAGTCGCTTAGGCTTTGGCGGGACCTACGAGCAGTACTTC
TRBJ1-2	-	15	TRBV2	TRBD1	CASSTTTGESYGYTF	TGTGCCAGCAGTACAACGACAGGGGAGAGCTATGGCTACACCTTC
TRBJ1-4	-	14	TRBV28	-	CASGIPGRNEKLFF	TGTGCCAGCGGAATTCCGGGACGCAATGAAAAACTGTTTTTT
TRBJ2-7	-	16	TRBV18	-	CASSPAQGALPYEQYF	TGTGCCAGCTCACCAGCACAGGGTGCCCTCCCCTACGAGCAGTACTTC
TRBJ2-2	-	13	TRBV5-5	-	CASSLDAWAELFF	TGTGCCAGCAGCTTGGATGCCTGGGCCGAGCTGTTTTTT